This TCR beta chain derives from a study of graft-versus-host responses after intestinal transplantation. The overall study: The study gave all recipients anti-thymocyte globulin induction, then tacrolimus and steroids for about 3 years. Findings of the study overall: An association linked early post-transplant HvG declines with peak circulating GvH clone levels. Within allografts, high graft-versus-host to host-versus-graft clonal ratios were seen among patients with graft-donor T cell macrochimerism.

As to this clone: Antigen: not known.

This CDR3 contains 14 residues. The V end was cut by 4 bases, the J end by 6 bases, with 12 bases between. Germline-derived CDR1 and CDR2 are WNHNN and SYGVQD (reference sequence). Assay: immunoSEQ multiplex PCR; the TCRdb copy retains only in-frame clones and omits some. The sample has about 70,000 clones, nearly 90% seen once. The chain employs TRBV10-1 and TRBJ2-2, with a possible D match to TRBD2 (5 bases). The material sequenced was unstimulated CD8+ T cells sorted from spleen or lymph node cells, taken before transplant. The receptor's source is a human donor who was the organ donor for an intestinal transplant. CDR3 sequence reads: CASSGTVESGELFF. Here the CDR3 DNA reads TGCGCCAGCAGTGGGACTGTCGAATCCGGGGAGCTGTTTTTT.